The rows below give T cell receptor beta chains drawn from one sample of a study of memory CD4+ T cells and cytomegalovirus serostatus. TCRdb keeps only in-frame clones here, not all; method: immunoSEQ multiplex PCR. Of some 73,000 clones in the sample, 75% to 85% were seen once. The sequencing sample was made of memory CD4+ T cells from blood. These receptors all stem from an adult in good health and CMV-seropositive. Both conserved end residues are part of each CDR3. Fields, in order: V gene, CDR3 protein.

V gene: TRBV13
CDR3 protein: CASRRDSQETQYF

V gene: TRBV20-1
CDR3 protein: CSAREWDEQFF

V gene: TRBV7-2
CDR3 protein: CASSLGGGGTEAFF

V gene: TRBV5-6
CDR3 protein: CASSFRGTNEKLFF

V gene: TRBV5-1
CDR3 protein: CASRQRESDEQFF

V gene: TRBV6-6
CDR3 protein: CASSSPGQGREKLFF

V gene: TRBV29-1
CDR3 protein: CSVEDGESGYTF

V gene: TRBV10-1
CDR3 protein: CASTDDRTGNTEAFF

V gene: TRBV6-1
CDR3 protein: CATTDRSTDTQYF

V gene: TRBV9
CDR3 protein: CASSVGGTNLADTQYF

V gene: TRBV5-6
CDR3 protein: CASSHRNEQFF

V gene: TRBV10-3
CDR3 protein: CAISVGGVDEQYF

V gene: TRBV9
CDR3 protein: CASSRSRVADTQYF

V gene: TRBV5-1
CDR3 protein: CASSLVQARGETQYF

V gene: TRBV18
CDR3 protein: CASSPPAASGHNEQFF

V gene: TRBV30
CDR3 protein: CAWSVDFYGYTF

V gene: TRBV6-1
CDR3 protein: CASSSMGLVNTEAFF

V gene: TRBV19
CDR3 protein: CASSRTRTGGNQPQHF

V gene: TRBV19
CDR3 protein: CASTRRASGNTGELFF

V gene: TRBV5-1
CDR3 protein: CASSPETNTEAFF

V gene: TRBV10-3
CDR3 protein: CATDRDSSGNTIYF

V gene: TRBV6-1
CDR3 protein: CASSEEVQAFF

V gene: TRBV28
CDR3 protein: CASSPGQLAKNIQYF

V gene: TRBV14
CDR3 protein: CASSQRLAGVHAGELFF

V gene: TRBV4-1
CDR3 protein: CASSPPGRLFYEQYF

V gene: TRBV6-6
CDR3 protein: CASSSDSRVGTEAFF

V gene: TRBV11-2
CDR3 protein: CASSLDRGSYEQYF

V gene: TRBV4-1
CDR3 protein: CASSQDRGLGRAEAFF

V gene: TRBV7-2
CDR3 protein: CASSLGAGNPSYEQYF

V gene: TRBV7-9
CDR3 protein: CASRPKVRLGSEQYF

V gene: TRBV21-1
CDR3 protein: CASSKGRRKNAGNTIYF

V gene: TRBV7-9
CDR3 protein: CASSSWDRGTYGYTF

V gene: TRBV27
CDR3 protein: CASSLGQRNQPQHF

V gene: TRBV6-1
CDR3 protein: CASRKDSQQETQYF

V gene: TRBV6-5
CDR3 protein: CASSSPGTGSSNF

V gene: TRBV28
CDR3 protein: CASSLRRRETQYF

V gene: TRBV10-1
CDR3 protein: CASSESFTGVTGELFF

V gene: TRBV6-6
CDR3 protein: CASSKTSGKSETQYF

V gene: TRBV2
CDR3 protein: CASRGTSGRTYNEQFF

V gene: TRBV11-2
CDR3 protein: CASSVHREKLFF

V gene: TRBV18
CDR3 protein: CASSPYGGDGNTIYF

V gene: TRBV4-1
CDR3 protein: CASRAGLAEPREQFF

V gene: TRBV5-4
CDR3 protein: CASSSKTAGGNTGELFF

V gene: TRBV18
CDR3 protein: CASSLDAGGAYNEQFF

V gene: TRBV5-4
CDR3 protein: CASSLGGRWNTETQYF